The sequence of this T cell receptor (beta chain) was determined in a study of tumor-infiltrating lymphocytes in localized non-small cell lung cancer. Study-level results: Compared with uninvolved lung, tumors showed higher T cell infiltration by TCRbeta sequencing. Recurrence-free survival showed no association with tumor T-cell fraction.

CDR1 and CDR2 (germline): ENHRY, SYGVKD. Trimming stripped 3 bases from V and 4 bases from J, with 13 bases between. This CDR3 is built from 15 residues. About this clone: Its cognate antigen is unknown.

This table comes from immunoSEQ multiplex PCR, and its TCRdb copy is limited to in-frame clones, with some not included. Of about 9,700 clones in the sample, 70% to 80% are singletons; the top ten hold approximately 9%. The rearrangement joins TRBV10-3 to TRBJ1-5, with D perhaps matching TRBD1 (5 bases). The specimen was lung tumor tissue. The sequence derives from a human donor with non-small cell lung cancer. The CDR3 coding sequence is TGTGCCATCAGTGAAGGAAGGGGCTGGAATCAGCCCCAGCATTTT. Translated: CAISEGRGWNQPQHF.